A selection of T cell receptor beta chains follows, all from one sample in a study of blood T cells in healthy people across ages. TCRdb analysed the 5' RACE reads with MiXCR anew, one entry per CDR3 protein. This sample has around 800,000 distinct CDR3 sequences, with about 42% found just once. The specimen was blood. The receptors here all came from a man older than 75 in good health. CDR3s include the opening cysteine and the closing phenylalanine or tryptophan. The D gene is left open where the match is weak.

cdr3_aa: CASSRVGAGSEGALYEQYF
v_call: TRBV5-1
d_call: TRBD2

cdr3_aa: CSAGQGGSTGELFF
v_call: TRBV29-1
d_call: -

cdr3_aa: CASSFGTTNQPQHF
v_call: TRBV12-3/TRBV12-4
d_call: -

cdr3_aa: CSVVGAEETQYF
v_call: TRBV29-1
d_call: -

cdr3_aa: CASSLGGSGPSYEQYF
v_call: TRBV7-9
d_call: -

cdr3_aa: CASSLQGADFGTGELFF
v_call: TRBV28
d_call: TRBD1

cdr3_aa: CARLSGTSGRDHTDTQYF
v_call: TRBV2
d_call: TRBD2

cdr3_aa: CASIRTAGYEQYF
v_call: TRBV28
d_call: -

cdr3_aa: CATSREPRINQPQHF
v_call: TRBV15
d_call: -

cdr3_aa: CAIRGLSTDTQYF
v_call: TRBV27
d_call: TRBD1

cdr3_aa: CASSQGLDYGYTF
v_call: TRBV27
d_call: -

cdr3_aa: CASSLQQGSSEQYF
v_call: TRBV12-3/TRBV12-4
d_call: TRBD1

cdr3_aa: CASSLLRGQGEQFF
v_call: TRBV6-2/TRBV6-3
d_call: TRBD1

cdr3_aa: CASSGGGRGRSYEQYF
v_call: TRBV5-6
d_call: -

cdr3_aa: CASSSLGGASIGYTF
v_call: TRBV7-2
d_call: -

cdr3_aa: CASSFGGHTQYF
v_call: TRBV28
d_call: -

cdr3_aa: CATSTYNEQFF
v_call: TRBV24-1
d_call: -

cdr3_aa: CASSQDPGALWSEQYF
v_call: TRBV14
d_call: -

cdr3_aa: CASSPSPWAGGASRSVNEQFF
v_call: TRBV3-1
d_call: TRBD2

cdr3_aa: CAWSPGETLHF
v_call: TRBV30
d_call: -

cdr3_aa: CASSTRTSGLYNVQFF
v_call: TRBV6-2/TRBV6-3
d_call: TRBD2

cdr3_aa: CASSFGADEQYF
v_call: TRBV5-1
d_call: -

cdr3_aa: CASRRGNEQFF
v_call: TRBV2
d_call: -

cdr3_aa: CASSLAQISNTGELFF
v_call: TRBV7-9
d_call: -

cdr3_aa: CASSESYSYNEQFF
v_call: TRBV2
d_call: -

cdr3_aa: CASSDGTYNSPPHF
v_call: TRBV28
d_call: -

cdr3_aa: CASRKTSGIHEQYF
v_call: TRBV28
d_call: TRBD2

cdr3_aa: CASSLDGTGSYEQYF
v_call: TRBV5-1
d_call: TRBD1

cdr3_aa: CASSQERRYTEAFF
v_call: TRBV4-1
d_call: -

cdr3_aa: CASSFKGNTNYGYTF
v_call: TRBV7-2
d_call: -

cdr3_aa: CASSRGAGPLSYNEQYF
v_call: TRBV12-3/TRBV12-4
d_call: -

cdr3_aa: CASSQNDGEQFF
v_call: TRBV3-1
d_call: -

cdr3_aa: CASSIRLQRAGVDTQYF
v_call: TRBV19
d_call: -

cdr3_aa: CASSQNGGNQYF
v_call: TRBV7-2
d_call: TRBD2

cdr3_aa: CASGNGGLSDTQYF
v_call: TRBV5-1
d_call: -

cdr3_aa: CSVEERTYEQYF
v_call: TRBV29-1
d_call: -

cdr3_aa: CTSSQGPGGGEQYF
v_call: TRBV4-3
d_call: -

cdr3_aa: CAWSGATGNYGYTF
v_call: TRBV30
d_call: -

cdr3_aa: CASSLGGRGSGEQYF
v_call: TRBV28
d_call: -

cdr3_aa: CASSLANGPGNRASSYEQYF
v_call: TRBV12-3/TRBV12-4
d_call: -

cdr3_aa: CASSLPRDRFDGYTF
v_call: TRBV6-6
d_call: -

cdr3_aa: CASSLRGNYNEQFF
v_call: TRBV7-2
d_call: -

cdr3_aa: CSARPGTSPGEQYF
v_call: TRBV20-1
d_call: TRBD2

cdr3_aa: CASSPEDYVAGIGREQYF
v_call: TRBV18
d_call: -